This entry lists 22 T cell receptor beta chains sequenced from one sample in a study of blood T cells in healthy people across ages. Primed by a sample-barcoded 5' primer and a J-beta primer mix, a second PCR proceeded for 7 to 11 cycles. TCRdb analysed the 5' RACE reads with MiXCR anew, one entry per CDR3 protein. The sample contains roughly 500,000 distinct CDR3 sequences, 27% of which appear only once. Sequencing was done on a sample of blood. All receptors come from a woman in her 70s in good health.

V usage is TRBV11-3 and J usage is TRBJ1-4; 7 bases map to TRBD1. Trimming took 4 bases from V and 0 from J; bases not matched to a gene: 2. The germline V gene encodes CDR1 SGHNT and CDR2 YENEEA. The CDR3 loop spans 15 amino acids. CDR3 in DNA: TGTGCCAGCAGCTCCGGGACAGCAACTAATGAAAAACTGTTTTTT. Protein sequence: CASSSGTATNEKLFF.

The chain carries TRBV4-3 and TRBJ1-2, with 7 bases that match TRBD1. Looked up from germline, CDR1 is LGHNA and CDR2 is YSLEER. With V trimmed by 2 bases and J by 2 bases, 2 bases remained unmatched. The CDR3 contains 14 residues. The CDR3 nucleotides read TGCGCCAGCAGCCAAAAGACAGGGAACTATGGCTACACCTTC. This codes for CASSQKTGNYGYTF.

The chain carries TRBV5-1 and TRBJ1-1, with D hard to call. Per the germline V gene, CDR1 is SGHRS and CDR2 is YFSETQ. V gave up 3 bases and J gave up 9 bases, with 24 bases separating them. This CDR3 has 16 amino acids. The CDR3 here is CASSSYGRPRPSKAFF. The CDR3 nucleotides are TGCGCCAGCAGCTCGTACGGGCGTCCCCGTCCATCGAAAGCTTTCTTT. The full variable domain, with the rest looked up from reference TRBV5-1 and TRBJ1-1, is KAGVTQTPRYLIKTRGQQVTLSCSPISGHRSVSWYQQTPGQGLQFLFEYFSETQRNKGNFPGRFSGRQFSNSRSEMNVSTLELGDSALYLCASSSYGRPRPSKAFFGQGTRLTVV.

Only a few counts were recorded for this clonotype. The CDR3 DNA is TGTGCCAGCAGTTTATCCCCCGTTTTCCTCGGGACAGGCCACGAGCAGTACTTC. Its translation is CASSLSPVFLGTGHEQYF. This sequence joins TRBV27 and TRBJ2-7; 8 nucleotides match TRBD1. This CDR3 has 18 amino acids. Germline CDR1 is MNHEY and CDR2 is SMNVEV (reference sequence). The ends lost 0 bases at V and 5 bases at J; junction bases unmatched: 15.

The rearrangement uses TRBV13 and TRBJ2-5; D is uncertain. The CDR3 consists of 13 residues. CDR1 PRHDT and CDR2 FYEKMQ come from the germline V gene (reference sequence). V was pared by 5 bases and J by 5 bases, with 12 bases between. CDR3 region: CASSPPELETQYF. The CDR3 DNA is TGTGCCAGCAGCCCTCCCGAGTTGGAGACCCAGTACTTC.

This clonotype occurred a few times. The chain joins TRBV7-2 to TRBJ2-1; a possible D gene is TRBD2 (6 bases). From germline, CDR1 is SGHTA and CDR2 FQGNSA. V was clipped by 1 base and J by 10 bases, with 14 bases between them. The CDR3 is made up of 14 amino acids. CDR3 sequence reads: CASSLDARAGEQFF. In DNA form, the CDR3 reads TGTGCCAGCAGCTTAGATGCCAGGGCGGGAGAGCAGTTCTTC.

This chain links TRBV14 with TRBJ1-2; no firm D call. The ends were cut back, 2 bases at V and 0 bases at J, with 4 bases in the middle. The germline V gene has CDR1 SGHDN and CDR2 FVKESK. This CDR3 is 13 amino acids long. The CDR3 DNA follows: TGTGCCAGCAGCCAAAACCCTAACTATGGCTACACCTTC. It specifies CASSQNPNYGYTF. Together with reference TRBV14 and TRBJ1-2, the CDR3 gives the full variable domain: EAGVTQFPSHSVIEKGQTVTLRCDPISGHDNLYWYRRVMGKEIKFLLHFVKESKQDESGMPNNRFLAERTGGTYSTLKVQPAELEDSGVYFCASSQNPNYGYTFGSGTRLTVV.

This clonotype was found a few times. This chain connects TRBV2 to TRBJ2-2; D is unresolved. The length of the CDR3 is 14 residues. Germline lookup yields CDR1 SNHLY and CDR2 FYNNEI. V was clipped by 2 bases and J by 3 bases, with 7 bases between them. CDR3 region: CASSEYRDTGELFF. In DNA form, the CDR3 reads TGTGCCAGCAGTGAATATCGGGACACCGGGGAGCTGTTTTTT.

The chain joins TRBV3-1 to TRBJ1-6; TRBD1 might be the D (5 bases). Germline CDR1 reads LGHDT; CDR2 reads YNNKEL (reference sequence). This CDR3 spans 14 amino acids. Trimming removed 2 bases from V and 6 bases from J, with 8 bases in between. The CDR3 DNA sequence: TGTGCCAGCAGCCAATCAGGGATTAATTCACCCCTCCACTTT. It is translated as CASSQSGINSPLHF.

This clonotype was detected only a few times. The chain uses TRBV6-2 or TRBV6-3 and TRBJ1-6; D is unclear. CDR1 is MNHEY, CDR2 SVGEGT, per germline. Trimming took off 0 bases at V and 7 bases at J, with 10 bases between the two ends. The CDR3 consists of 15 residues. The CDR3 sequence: CASSYSPRENSPLHF. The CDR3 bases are TGTGCCAGCAGTTACTCTCCACGTGAGAATTCACCCCTCCACTTT.

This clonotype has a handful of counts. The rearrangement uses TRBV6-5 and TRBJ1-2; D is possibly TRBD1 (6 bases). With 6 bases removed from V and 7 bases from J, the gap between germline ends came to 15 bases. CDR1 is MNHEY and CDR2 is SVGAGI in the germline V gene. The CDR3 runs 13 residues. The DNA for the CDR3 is TGTGCCAGCAGCAACGACAGGAGGAGTGGCTACACCTTC. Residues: CASSNDRRSGYTF.

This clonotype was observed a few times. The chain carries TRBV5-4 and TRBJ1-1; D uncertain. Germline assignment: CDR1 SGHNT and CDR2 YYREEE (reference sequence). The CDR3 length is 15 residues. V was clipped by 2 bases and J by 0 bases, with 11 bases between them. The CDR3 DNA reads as TGTGCCAGCAGCTTAACTTACAGAGTGAACACTGAAGCTTTCTTT. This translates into CASSLTYRVNTEAFF.

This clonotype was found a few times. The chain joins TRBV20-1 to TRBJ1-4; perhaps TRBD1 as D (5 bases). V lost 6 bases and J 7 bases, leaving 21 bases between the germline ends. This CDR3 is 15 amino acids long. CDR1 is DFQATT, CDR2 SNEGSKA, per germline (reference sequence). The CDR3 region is CSAQHGGTGPEKLFF. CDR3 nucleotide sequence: TGCAGTGCCCAACACGGAGGGACGGGCCCTGAAAAACTGTTTTTT.

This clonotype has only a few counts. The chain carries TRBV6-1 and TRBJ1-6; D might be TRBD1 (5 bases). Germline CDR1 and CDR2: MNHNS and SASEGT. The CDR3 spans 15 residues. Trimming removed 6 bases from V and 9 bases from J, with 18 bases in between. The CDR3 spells CASSLTEGMGSPLHF. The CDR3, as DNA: TGTGCCAGCAGCCTAACGGAGGGGATGGGTTCACCCCTCCACTTT.

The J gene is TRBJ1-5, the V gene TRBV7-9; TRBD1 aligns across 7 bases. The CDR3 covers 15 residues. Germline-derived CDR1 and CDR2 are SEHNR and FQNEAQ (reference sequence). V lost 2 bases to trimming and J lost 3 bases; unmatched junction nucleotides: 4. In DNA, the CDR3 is TGTGCCAGCAGCTTACAGGGGGGGGCCAATCAGCCCCAGCATTTT. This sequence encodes CASSLQGGANQPQHF. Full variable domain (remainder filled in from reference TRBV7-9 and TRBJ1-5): DTGVSQNPRHKITKRGQNVTFRCDPISEHNRLYWYRQTLGQGPEFLTYFQNEAQLEKSRLLSDRFSAERPKGSFSTLEIQRTEQGDSAMYLCASSLQGGANQPQHFGDGTRLSIL.

The CDR3 bases are TGCGCCAGCAGCTCTTCAAGCGGAGCCTACAATGAGCAGTTCTTC. Translation gives CASSSSSGAYNEQFF. J is TRBJ2-1 and V is TRBV5-1; D possibly corresponds to TRBD2 (5 bases). The CDR3 is 15 residues long. V was trimmed by 3 bases and J by 2 bases, leaving 12 bases between them. The germline V gene encodes CDR1 SGHRS and CDR2 YFSETQ.

In DNA, the CDR3 is TGTGCCAGCAGCTTGCCAACAGGGGGAAGTGGCTACACCTTC. Protein: CASSLPTGGSGYTF. The chain links TRBV7-9 to TRBJ1-2, with 8 bases identical to TRBD1. CDR3 size: 14 residues. With V trimmed by 3 bases and J by 7 bases, 7 bases remained unmatched. Germline V gene lookup returns CDR1 SEHNR and CDR2 FQNEAQ (reference sequence).

The CDR3 is CASRSVQGAFGYTF. CDR3 DNA: TGTGCCAGCAGGTCGGTACAGGGGGCGTTTGGCTACACCTTC. This sequence joins TRBV6-6 and TRBJ1-2; 9 nucleotides align to TRBD1. Germline trimming cut 6 bases from V and 7 bases from J; bases unmatched to any gene: 9. This CDR3 comprises 14 residues. Per the germline V gene, CDR1 is MNHNY and CDR2 is SVGAGI (reference sequence).

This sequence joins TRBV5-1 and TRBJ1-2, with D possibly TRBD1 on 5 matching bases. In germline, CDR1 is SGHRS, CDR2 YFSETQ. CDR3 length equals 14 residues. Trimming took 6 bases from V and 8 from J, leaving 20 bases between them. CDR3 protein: CASTSGGEFSGYTF. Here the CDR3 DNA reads TGCGCCAGCACCTCGGGGGGGGAGTTCTCCGGCTACACCTTC.

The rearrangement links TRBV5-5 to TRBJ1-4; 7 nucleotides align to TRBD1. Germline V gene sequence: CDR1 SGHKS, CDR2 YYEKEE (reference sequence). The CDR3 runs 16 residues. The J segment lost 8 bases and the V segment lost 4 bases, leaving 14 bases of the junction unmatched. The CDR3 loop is CASSRGPGQAGEKLFF. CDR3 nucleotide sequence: TGTGCCAGCAGCAGGGGACCCGGACAGGCGGGGGAAAAACTGTTTTTT.

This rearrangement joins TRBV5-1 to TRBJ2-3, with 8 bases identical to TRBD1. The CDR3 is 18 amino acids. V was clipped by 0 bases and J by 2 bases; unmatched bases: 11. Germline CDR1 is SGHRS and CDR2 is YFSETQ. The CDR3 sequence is CASSLVPLGQGVTDTQYF. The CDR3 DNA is TGCGCCAGCAGCTTGGTGCCTCTAGGACAGGGCGTCACAGATACGCAGTATTTT.

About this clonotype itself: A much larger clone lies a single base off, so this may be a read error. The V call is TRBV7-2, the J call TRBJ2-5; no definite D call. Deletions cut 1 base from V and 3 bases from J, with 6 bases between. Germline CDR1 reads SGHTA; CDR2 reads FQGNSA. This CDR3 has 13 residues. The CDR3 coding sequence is TGTGCCAGCAGCTTAGACTTTAAAGAGACCCAGTACTTC. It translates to CASSLDFKETQYF.